Presented here are 10 T cell receptor beta chains from one specimen sequenced in a study of blood T cell repertoires in COVID-19. Sequenced by immunoSEQ multiplex PCR; TCRdb stores in-frame clones only, minus some. The table has tens of thousands of clones, around 88% seen once. Specimen: peripheral blood. The origin of the receptors is a woman aged 55-69 years with COVID-19, enrolled during active disease.

The V gene is TRBV30, the J gene TRBJ1-3, with D hard to call. The CDR3 extends over 13 amino acids. The germline gives CDR1 GTSNPN, CDR2 SVGIG (reference sequence). Trimming removed 2 bases from V and 0 bases from J, with 5 bases in between. In DNA form, the CDR3 reads TGTGCCTGGAGTTTCATCTCTGGAAACACCATATATTTT. This gives the protein CAWSFISGNTIYF. The whole variable domain, remainder taken from reference TRBV30 and TRBJ1-3, is SQTIHQWPATLVQPVGSPLSLECTVEGTSNPNLYWYRQAAGRGLQLLFYSVGIGQISSEVPQNLSASRPQDRQFILSSKKLLLSDSGFYLCAWSFISGNTIYFGEGSWLTVV.

This chain uses TRBV4-2 with TRBJ1-5; 10 bases are shared with TRBD1. Germline-derived CDR1 and CDR2 are LGHNA and YNFKEQ. The CDR3 contains 17 residues. The V segment lost 3 bases and the J segment 0 bases; nucleotides outside the gene matches: 5. CDR3 region: CASSQGTGAYSNQPQHF. CDR3 sequence (DNA): TGTGCCAGCAGCCAGGGGACAGGGGCGTATAGCAATCAGCCCCAGCATTTT.

This chain links TRBV19 with TRBJ1-1; 8 bases agree with TRBD1. Germline CDR1 and CDR2: LNHDA and SQIVND (reference sequence). The V and J ends lost 6 bases and 1 base, in that order; junction bases with no gene match: 4. This CDR3 has 14 amino acids. The DNA of the CDR3 is TGTGCCAGTAGCGACAGGGGAGGGAACACTGAAGCTTTCTTT. Protein: CASSDRGGNTEAFF. The complete variable domain, with remaining parts taken from reference TRBV19 and TRBJ1-1, reads DGGITQSPKYLFRKEGQNVTLSCEQNLNHDAMYWYRQDPGQGLRLIYYSQIVNDFQKGDIAEGYSVSREKKESFPLTVTSAQKNPTAFYLCASSDRGGNTEAFFGQGTRLTVV.

V is TRBV2 and J is TRBJ2-3, with D possibly matching TRBD1 (5 bases). Germline V lookup: CDR1 SNHLY, CDR2 FYNNEI. CDR3 length equals 12 residues. With 6 bases removed from V and 5 bases from J, the gap between germline ends came to 9 bases. CDR3 sequence: CASRGPGDTQYF. DNA of the CDR3: TGTGCCAGCAGGGGGCCTGGAGATACGCAGTATTTT.

J is TRBJ1-6 and V is TRBV28, with D uncertain. The CDR3 has 12 amino acids. With 5 bases removed from V and 12 bases from J, the gap between germline ends came to 11 bases. Germline loops: CDR1 MDHEN, CDR2 SYDVKM. The CDR3 nucleotides read TGTGCCAGCAGTCTAAAGATAATACCCCTCCACTTT. Translated: CASSLKIIPLHF. The full variable domain, rest sourced from reference TRBV28 and TRBJ1-6, is DVKVTQSSRYLVKRTGEKVFLECVQDMDHENMFWYRQDPGLGLRLIYFSYDVKMKEKGDIPEGYSVSREKKERFSLILESASTNQTSMYLCASSLKIIPLHFGNGTRLTVT.

The V and J genes are TRBV5-1 and TRBJ2-6; the D gene is possibly TRBD2 (7 bases). Germline V lookup: CDR1 SGHRS, CDR2 YFSETQ. This CDR3 contains 20 residues. Trimming shortened V by 4 bases and J by 1 base, and 24 bases separated the two germline ends. This chain's CDR3 is CASSPPLGGQSGSGANVLTF. For the CDR3, the DNA is TGCGCCAGCAGCCCTCCGCTGGGGGGGCAATCTGGGTCTGGGGCCAACGTCCTGACTTTC.

The rearrangement uses TRBV4-1 and TRBJ1-1; D may be TRBD1 (6 bases). Germline CDR1 and CDR2: MGHRA and YSYEKL. Between the trimmed V and J ends, which lost 3 bases and 4 bases, there was a span of 12 bases. CDR3 length: 14 amino acids. The CDR3 DNA is TGCGCCAGCAGCCACAACAGGGTGGGCACTGAAGCTTTCTTT. It specifies CASSHNRVGTEAFF.

This clone has just one count. The chain carries TRBV19 and TRBJ2-5; 8 bases map to TRBD1. The CDR3 sequence is 13 residues long. V lost 6 bases and J lost 7; bases outside the gene matches: 7. Germline V gives CDR1 LNHDA, CDR2 SQIVND (reference sequence). The CDR3 loop is CASRDRDVGTQYF. The CDR3 nucleotides read TGTGCCAGTAGGGACAGGGACGTGGGGACCCAGTACTTC.

The V and J genes are TRBV6-5 and TRBJ1-4; D not resolved. Germline V gene sequence: CDR1 MNHEY, CDR2 SVGAGI. CDR3 length equals 14 residues. V was trimmed by 0 bases and J by 11 bases, leaving 13 bases between them. CDR3 protein: CASSYSPGRQKLFF. In DNA form, the CDR3 reads TGTGCCAGCAGTTACTCCCCGGGGAGGCAGAAACTGTTTTTT.

CDR3 in amino acids: CASSLFVLAGDTGELFF. CDR3 sequence (DNA): TGTGCCAGCAGCTTGTTCGTACTAGCGGGGGATACCGGGGAGCTGTTTTTT. The rearrangement uses TRBV5-5 and TRBJ2-2; TRBD2 aligns across 11 bases. The CDR3 runs 17 residues. Germline lookup yields CDR1 SGHKS and CDR2 YYEKEE (reference sequence). V lost 1 base to trimming and J lost 5 bases; unmatched junction nucleotides: 7.